The following is a T cell receptor beta chain sequence with its context. Per the original data handling: Estimated nucleated cell counts came from reference gene primer amplification. Here immunoSEQ multiplex PCR was the method, and the copy in TCRdb shows in-frame clones only, minus some. That table gives V, J and clone size, and the DNA gave D and trimming. This table holds fewer than 200,000 clones, approximately 85% found once. This specimen belongs to a study of blood T cell repertoires in COVID-19. V trimming: 3 bases; J trimming: 3 bases; junction bases outside the gene matches: 6. Germline V gene sequence: CDR1 SGHNT, CDR2 YYREEE (reference sequence). The CDR3 runs to 16 residues. Cohort assignment relied on participant-reported clinical history.

This sequence originates from a woman aged 18-29 years who had recovered from COVID-19. The chain is built from TRBV5-4 and TRBJ2-1; 10 bases are shared with TRBD2. The sequenced sample was PBMCs or T cells enriched from blood (not recorded which). CDR3 in DNA: TGTGCCAGCAGCTCCAAAACTAGCGGGGACTACAATGAGCAGTTCTTC. Protein sequence: CASSSKTSGDYNEQFF.